A selection of T cell receptor beta chains follows, all from one sample in a study of beta chain features in type 1 diabetes. Measured with immunoSEQ multiplex PCR; TCRdb has only the in-frame clones, and not every one. The data show some 900,000 clones, roughly 15% seen once. Source material: naive CD4+ T cells from blood. The source of these receptors is a woman in her late teens or twenties in good health. Each CDR3 is given with its conserved first and last residue. Each record gives: J gene, V gene, CDR3 protein.

>TRBJ2-3|TRBV9
CARVAGASDTQYF
>TRBJ1-2|TRBV27
CASSFAGEGRKSYGYTF
>TRBJ2-1|TRBV18
CASSPQVSRRGNEQFF
>TRBJ2-6|TRBV28
CASSSPTVTFSGANVLTF
>TRBJ2-2|TRBV6-6
CASRVFFTRAGELFF
>TRBJ2-3|TRBV10-3
CAIYAGAGDTQYF
>TRBJ2-5|TRBV4-2
CASSQESGFSETQYF
>TRBJ2-7|TRBV6-5
CASSYPGVAEQYF
>TRBJ1-1|TRBV2
CASSVSRLNTEAFF
>TRBJ2-2|TRBV14
CASSQERAYTGELFF
>TRBJ2-3|TRBV6-5
CASSYSGPGFTDTQYF
>TRBJ2-3|TRBV29-1
CSVGRLVQDTQYF
>TRBJ2-1|TRBV4-1
CASSQGAVAYNEQFF
>TRBJ2-3|TRBV7-2
CASSSYDTDTQYF
>TRBJ2-3|TRBV19
CASSDLQADTQYF
>TRBJ2-7|TRBV5-1
CASSLGGRNEQYF
>TRBJ1-1|TRBV7-2
CASSPGHLLSRAFF
>TRBJ2-1|TRBV28
CASSLSGVSYNEQFF
>TRBJ2-1|TRBV19
CASTPGTGGYNEQFF
>TRBJ1-5|TRBV6-5
CASSRRTGGQPQHF
>TRBJ2-1|TRBV4-3
CASSQEPQRYYNEQFF
>TRBJ2-6|TRBV7-2
CASSGGSGANVLTF
>TRBJ1-1|TRBV19
CASSIRLNTEAFF
>TRBJ1-5|TRBV29-1
CSVTDGTHSNQPQHF
>TRBJ2-7|TRBV5-1
CASSFSLPQVEQYF
>TRBJ1-2|TRBV19
CASSIRGNYGYTF
>TRBJ2-1|TRBV5-6
CASNTATWDNSYNEQFF
>TRBJ2-2|TRBV28
CASINAGREASGELFF
>TRBJ2-7|TRBV19
CASSIGEGRWYEQYF
>TRBJ2-1|TRBV7-2
CASSLALLAGRDNEQFF
>TRBJ2-1|TRBV21-1
CASNPVRGKNEQFF
>TRBJ2-4|TRBV11-1
CASSLRTSGEQKNIQYF
>TRBJ1-2|TRBV28
CGSRDSKGYGYTF
>TRBJ1-2|TRBV9
CASSADGQGEGTF
>TRBJ2-5|TRBV4-2
CASSQDRGPGETQYF
>TRBJ1-6|TRBV18
CASSPRGVSSNSPLHF
>TRBJ1-1|TRBV6-6
CASGGGAAFPTAFF
>TRBJ2-6|TRBV7-9
CASTLYPGQGLGGANVLTF
>TRBJ2-3|TRBV6-5
CASSADRSGAYTQYF
>TRBJ1-2|TRBV19
CASTPFSSGGYTF
>TRBJ2-3|TRBV5-1
CASSFPRESTDTQYF
>TRBJ2-3|TRBV19
CASSGLGTDTQYF
>TRBJ1-4|TRBV6-5
CASRLRVATNEKLFF
>TRBJ2-7|TRBV6-1
CASDGDRGIYEQYF
>TRBJ1-3|TRBV18
CASSPHRGQGSGNTIYF
>TRBJ2-2|TRBV7-9
CASSLVSGSSGELFF
>TRBJ2-1|TRBV5-6
CASSFLVLLSNEQFF
>TRBJ2-1|TRBV2
CASSEVKQGSYNEQFF